This T cell receptor (beta chain) was captured in a study of cytomegalovirus exposure and HLA in healthy donors. Measured with immunoSEQ multiplex PCR; TCRdb has only the in-frame clones, and not every one. Found here are about 130,000 clones, about 80% of them singletons; the top ten hold roughly 27%. This receptor was obtained from a man aged 25 to 40 in good health and CMV-seropositive. The sequencing input was PBMCs.

The CDR3 protein is CASSFSLRATYEQYF. The CDR3 DNA follows: TGTGCCAGCAGCTTTTCTTTGCGGGCCACCTACGAGCAGTACTTC. V gene TRBV5-6 combines with J gene TRBJ2-7; possible D gene TRBD2, 5 bases. Germline values: CDR1 SGHDT, CDR2 YYEEEE. Between the trimmed V and J ends, which lost 2 bases and 2 bases, there was a span of 14 bases. This CDR3 is 15 amino acids long.